This T cell receptor (beta chain) was profiled in a study of PD-L1 blockade in urothelial cancer. Study context: Most patients, about 85% of the 29, were males with bladder-origin cancer. A median blood sample held approximately 140,000 T cells and approximately 84,000 unique TCRs.

Note on this clone: The antigen remains undetermined.

Sample time point: pretreatment peripheral blood. Patient disease was locally advanced or metastatic urothelial carcinoma. The CDR3 totals 13 residues. Germline CDR1 reads MNHNY; CDR2 reads SVGAGI (reference sequence). V lost 1 base, J lost 10 bases, and 13 bases lay in between. The protocol was immunoSEQ multiplex PCR, while the TCRdb copy is restricted to in-frame clones and leaves out a portion. The sample includes 68,000 or so clones, roughly 81% of them seen just once. Study-wide results and limits: Durable-benefit cases showed more tumor-associated blood clone expansion at 3 weeks.

The V call is TRBV6-6, the J call TRBJ1-1, with D possibly being TRBD1 (6 bases). Sequencing was performed on PBMCs, taken around atezolizumab (anti-PD-L1) treatment. This TCR was recovered from a man in his sixties or seventies with urothelial cancer. The CDR3 here is CASSYLQGSSAFF. DNA of the CDR3: TGTGCCAGCAGTTACTTGCAGGGGTCGTCAGCTTTCTTT.